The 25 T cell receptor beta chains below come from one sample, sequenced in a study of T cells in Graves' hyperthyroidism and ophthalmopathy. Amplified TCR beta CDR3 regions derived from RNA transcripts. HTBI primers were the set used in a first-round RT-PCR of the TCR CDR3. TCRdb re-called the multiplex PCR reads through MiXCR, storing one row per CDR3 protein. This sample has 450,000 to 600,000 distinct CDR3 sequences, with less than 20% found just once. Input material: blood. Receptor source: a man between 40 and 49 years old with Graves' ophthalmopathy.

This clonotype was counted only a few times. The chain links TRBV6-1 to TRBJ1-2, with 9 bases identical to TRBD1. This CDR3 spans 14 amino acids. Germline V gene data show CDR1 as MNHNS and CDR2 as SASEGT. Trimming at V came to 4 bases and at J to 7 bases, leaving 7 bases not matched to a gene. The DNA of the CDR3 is TGTGCCAGCAGTGCGTCTAGGACAGGGGTTGGCTACACCTTC. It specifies CASSASRTGVGYTF.

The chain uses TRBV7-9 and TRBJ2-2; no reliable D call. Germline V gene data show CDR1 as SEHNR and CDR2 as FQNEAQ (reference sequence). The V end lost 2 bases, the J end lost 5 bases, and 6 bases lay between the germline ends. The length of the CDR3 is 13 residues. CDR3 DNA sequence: TGTGCCAGCAGCTTACGGATTACCGGGGAGCTGTTTTTT. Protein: CASSLRITGELFF.

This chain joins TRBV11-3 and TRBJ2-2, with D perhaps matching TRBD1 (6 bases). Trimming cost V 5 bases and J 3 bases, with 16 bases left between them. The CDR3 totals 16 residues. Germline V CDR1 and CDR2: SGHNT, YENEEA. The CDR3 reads CASSRGAGTYTGELFF. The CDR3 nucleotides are TGTGCCAGCAGCCGGGGCGCCGGGACATACACCGGGGAGCTGTTTTTT. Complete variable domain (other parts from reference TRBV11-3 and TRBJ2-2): EAGVVQSPRYKIIEKKQPVAFWCNPISGHNTLYWYLQNLGQGPELLIRYENEEAVDDSQLPKDRFSAERLKGVDSTLKIQPAELGDSAVYLCASSRGAGTYTGELFFGEGSRLTVL.

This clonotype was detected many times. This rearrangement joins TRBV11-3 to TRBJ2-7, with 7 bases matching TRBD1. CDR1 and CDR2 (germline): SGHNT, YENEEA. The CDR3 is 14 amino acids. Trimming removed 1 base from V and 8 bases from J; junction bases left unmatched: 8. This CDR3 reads CASSLGGQSRQQYF. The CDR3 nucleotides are TGTGCCAGCAGCTTAGGGGGACAGAGTCGGCAGCAGTACTTC.

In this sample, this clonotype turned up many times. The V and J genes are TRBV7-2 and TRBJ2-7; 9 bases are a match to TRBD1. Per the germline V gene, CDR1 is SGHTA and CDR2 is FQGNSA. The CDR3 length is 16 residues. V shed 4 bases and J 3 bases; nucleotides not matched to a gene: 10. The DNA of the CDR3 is TGTGCCAGCAGCTCCCAGGGTACAGGGGGCTTCTACGAGCAGTACTTC. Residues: CASSSQGTGGFYEQYF.

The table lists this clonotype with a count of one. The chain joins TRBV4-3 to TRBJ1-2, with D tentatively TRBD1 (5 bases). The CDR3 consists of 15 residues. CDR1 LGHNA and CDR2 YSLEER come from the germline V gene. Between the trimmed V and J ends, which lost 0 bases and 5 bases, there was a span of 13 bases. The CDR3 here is CASSQDVEGFYGYTF. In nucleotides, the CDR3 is TGCGCCAGCAGCCAAGACGTGGAGGGGTTTTATGGCTACACCTTC.

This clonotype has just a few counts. CDR3 DNA: TGTGCCAGCAGGGGTCATGAAGCTTTCTTT. Translating it yields CASRGHEAFF. J is TRBJ1-1 and V is TRBV2; D gene uncertain. CDR1 and CDR2 from the germline V gene are SNHLY and FYNNEI. The CDR3 covers 10 residues. V was clipped by 6 bases and J by 7 bases, with 6 bases between them.

CDR3 nucleotides: TGCAGTGCTAGAGACCCTTTACTAGCGGGAGGGCCGGGGGAGACCCAGTACTTC. It specifies CSARDPLLAGGPGETQYF. The J gene is TRBJ2-5, the V gene TRBV20-1, with 13 bases identical to TRBD2. This CDR3 is built from 18 residues. Trimming removed 0 bases from V and 5 bases from J; junction bases left unmatched: 12. The germline gives CDR1 DFQATT, CDR2 SNEGSKA (reference sequence).

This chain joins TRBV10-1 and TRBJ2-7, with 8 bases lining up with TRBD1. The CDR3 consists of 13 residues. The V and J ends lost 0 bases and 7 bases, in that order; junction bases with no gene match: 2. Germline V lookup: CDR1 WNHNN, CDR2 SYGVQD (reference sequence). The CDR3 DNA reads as TGCGCCAGCAGTGAGTCGGGGGACAGGGAGCAGTACTTC. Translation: CASSESGDREQYF.

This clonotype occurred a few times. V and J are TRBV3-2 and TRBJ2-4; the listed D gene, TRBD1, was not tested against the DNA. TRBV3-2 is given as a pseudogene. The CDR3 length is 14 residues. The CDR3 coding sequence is TGTGCCAGCAGCTCGGGAAAGTCCAAAAACATTCAGTACTTC. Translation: CASSSGKSKNIQYF.

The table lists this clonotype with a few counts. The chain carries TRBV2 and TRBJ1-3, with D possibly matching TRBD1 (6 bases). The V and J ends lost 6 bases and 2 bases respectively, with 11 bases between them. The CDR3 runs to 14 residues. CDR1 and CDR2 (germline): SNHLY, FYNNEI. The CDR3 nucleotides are TGTGCCAGCAGGATACAGGGAACTGGAAACACCATATATTTT. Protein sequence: CASRIQGTGNTIYF.

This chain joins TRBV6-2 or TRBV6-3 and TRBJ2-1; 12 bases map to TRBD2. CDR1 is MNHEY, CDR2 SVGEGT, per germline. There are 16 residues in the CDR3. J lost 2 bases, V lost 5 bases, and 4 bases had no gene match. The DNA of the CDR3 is TGTGCCAGCAGTCTAGCGGGAGGGCCGCCCTACAATGAGCAGTTCTTC. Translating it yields CASSLAGGPPYNEQFF.

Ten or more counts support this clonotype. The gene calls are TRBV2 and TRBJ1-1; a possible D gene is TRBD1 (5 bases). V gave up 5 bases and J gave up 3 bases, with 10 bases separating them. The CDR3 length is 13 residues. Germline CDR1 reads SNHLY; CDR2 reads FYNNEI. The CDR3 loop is CASSTGGYTEAFF. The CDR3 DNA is TGTGCCAGCAGTACTGGGGGGTACACTGAAGCTTTCTTT.

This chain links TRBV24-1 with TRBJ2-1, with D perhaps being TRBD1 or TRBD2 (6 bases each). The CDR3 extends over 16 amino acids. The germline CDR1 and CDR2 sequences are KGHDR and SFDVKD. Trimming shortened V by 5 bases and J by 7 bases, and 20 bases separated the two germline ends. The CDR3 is CATSALGGLSMNEQFF. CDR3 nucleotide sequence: TGTGCCACCAGTGCCTTAGGGGGGTTGAGCATGAATGAGCAGTTCTTC.

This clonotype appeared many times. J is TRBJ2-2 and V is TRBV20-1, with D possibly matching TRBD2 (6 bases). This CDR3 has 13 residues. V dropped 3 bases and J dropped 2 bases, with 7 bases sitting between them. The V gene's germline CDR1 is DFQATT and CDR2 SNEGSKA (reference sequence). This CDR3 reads CSASGGNTGELFF. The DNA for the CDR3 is TGCAGTGCTAGCGGGGGTAACACCGGGGAGCTGTTTTTT.

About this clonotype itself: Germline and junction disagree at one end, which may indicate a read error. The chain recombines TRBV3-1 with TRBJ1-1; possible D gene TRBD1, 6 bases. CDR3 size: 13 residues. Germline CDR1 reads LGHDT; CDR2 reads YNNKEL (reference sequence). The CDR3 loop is CTSSGEDGQQAFF. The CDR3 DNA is TGTACCAGCAGCGGAGAGGATGGACAGCAAGCTTTCTTT.

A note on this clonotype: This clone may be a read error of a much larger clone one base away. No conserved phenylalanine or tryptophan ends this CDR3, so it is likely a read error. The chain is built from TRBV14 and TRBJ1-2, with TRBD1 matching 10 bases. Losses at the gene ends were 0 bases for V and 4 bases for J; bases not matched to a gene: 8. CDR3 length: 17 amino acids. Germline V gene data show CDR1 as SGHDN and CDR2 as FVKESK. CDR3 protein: CASSQDKGRDRGYGYTL. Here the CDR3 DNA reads TGTGCCAGCAGCCAAGATAAGGGCCGGGACAGGGGCTATGGCTACACCCTC.

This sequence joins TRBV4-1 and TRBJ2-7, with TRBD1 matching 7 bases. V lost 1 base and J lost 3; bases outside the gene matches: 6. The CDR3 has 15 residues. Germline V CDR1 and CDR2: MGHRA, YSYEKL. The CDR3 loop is CASSQAGTANYEQYF. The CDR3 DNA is TGCGCCAGCAGCCAAGCCGGGACAGCTAACTACGAGCAGTACTTC.

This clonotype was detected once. Here the CDR3 reads CASSVIERTDEQFF. The CDR3 DNA follows: TGTGCCAGCAGCGTTATCGAGAGAACCGATGAGCAGTTCTTC. V usage is TRBV9 and J usage is TRBJ2-1, with D uncertain. Germline loops: CDR1 SGDLS, CDR2 YYNGEE. CDR3 size: 14 residues. V lost 2 bases, J lost 8 bases, and 14 bases lay in between.

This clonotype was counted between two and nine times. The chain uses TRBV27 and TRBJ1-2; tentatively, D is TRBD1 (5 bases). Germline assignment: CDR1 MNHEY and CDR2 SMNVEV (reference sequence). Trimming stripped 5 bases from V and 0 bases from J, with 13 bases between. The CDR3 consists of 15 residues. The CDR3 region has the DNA TGTGCCAGCAGTGTGTCTGGGGGGGCTAACTATGGCTACACCTTC. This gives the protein CASSVSGGANYGYTF.

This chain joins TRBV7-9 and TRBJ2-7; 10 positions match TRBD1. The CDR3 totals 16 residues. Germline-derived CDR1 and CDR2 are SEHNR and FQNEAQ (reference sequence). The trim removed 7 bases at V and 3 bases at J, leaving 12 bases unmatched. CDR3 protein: CASTPPPGQGFYEQYF. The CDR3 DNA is TGTGCCAGCACACCCCCCCCGGGACAGGGGTTCTACGAGCAGTACTTC.

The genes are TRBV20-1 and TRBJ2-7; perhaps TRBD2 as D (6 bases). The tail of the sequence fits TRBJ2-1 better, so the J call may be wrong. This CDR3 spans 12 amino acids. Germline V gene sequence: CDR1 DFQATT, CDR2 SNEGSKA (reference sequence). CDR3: CSGSKGGDEQFF. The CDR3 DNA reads TGCAGTGGATCTAAAGGCGGGGACGAGCAGTTCTTC.

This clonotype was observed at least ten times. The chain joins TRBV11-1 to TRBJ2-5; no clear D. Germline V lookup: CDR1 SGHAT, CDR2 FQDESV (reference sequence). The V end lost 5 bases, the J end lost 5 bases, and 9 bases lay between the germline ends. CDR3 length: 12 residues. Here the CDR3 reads CASSEVGETQYF. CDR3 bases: TGTGCCAGCAGCGAGGTGGGGGAGACCCAGTACTTC.

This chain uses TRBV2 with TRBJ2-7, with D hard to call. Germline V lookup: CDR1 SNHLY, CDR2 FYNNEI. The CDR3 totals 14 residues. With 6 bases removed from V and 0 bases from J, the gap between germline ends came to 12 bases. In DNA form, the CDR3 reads TGTGCCAGCAGGACTCCGGGTATCTCCTACGAGCAGTACTTC. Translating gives CASRTPGISYEQYF.

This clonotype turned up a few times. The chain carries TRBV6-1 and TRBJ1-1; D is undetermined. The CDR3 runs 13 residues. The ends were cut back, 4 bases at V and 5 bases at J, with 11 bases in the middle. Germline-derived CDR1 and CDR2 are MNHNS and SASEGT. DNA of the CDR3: TGTGCCAGCAGTGTACAGACGGAGACTGAAGCTTTCTTT. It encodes CASSVQTETEAFF.